The 19 T cell receptor beta chains in this list originate from one sample, sequenced in a study of cytomegalovirus exposure and HLA in healthy donors. A multiplex PCR was run with 60 Vbeta primers and 13 Jbeta primers. The data were produced by immunoSEQ multiplex PCR, yet TCRdb's version contains in-frame clones alone and is incomplete. The sample records approximately 280,000 clones, 70% to 90% being singletons. Sequencing input: PBMCs. These receptors were collected from a woman between 18 and 29 years old in good health and CMV-seronegative.

The CDR3: CASSGGDRGLGYTF. The CDR3 coding sequence is TGTGCCAGCAGTGGAGGGGACAGGGGGCTTGGCTACACCTTC. The rearrangement uses TRBV2 and TRBJ1-2; 12 bases are shared with TRBD1. Germline V gives CDR1 SNHLY, CDR2 FYNNEI. Losses at the gene ends were 4 bases for V and 7 bases for J; bases not matched to a gene: 4. The CDR3 contains 14 residues.

The rearrangement uses TRBV18 and TRBJ2-1; possible D gene TRBD2, 5 bases. The V end lost 6 bases, the J end lost 3 bases, and 15 bases lay between the germline ends. Germline assignment: CDR1 KGHSH and CDR2 LQKENI. CDR3 length: 15 amino acids. This CDR3 reads CASSPQRTDYNEQFF. Here the CDR3 DNA reads TGTGCCAGCTCGCCCCAGAGGACTGACTACAATGAGCAGTTCTTC. Full variable domain (missing parts from reference TRBV18 and TRBJ2-1): NAGVMQNPRHLVRRRGQEARLRCSPMKGHSHVYWYRQLPEEGLKFMVYLQKENIIDESGMPKERFSAEFPKEGPSILRIQQVVRGDSAAYFCASSPQRTDYNEQFFGPGTRLTVL.

J is TRBJ2-5 and V is TRBV2, with 9 bases lining up with TRBD1. The last part of the DNA fits TRBJ2-7 better; the J call may be wrong. Germline CDR1 is SNHLY and CDR2 is FYNNEI. This CDR3 contains 15 residues. The CDR3 bases are TGTGCCAGCAGTGCTCCGGGACAGGGAGGCAACGAGCAGTACTTC. It yields the protein CASSAPGQGGNEQYF.

The chain carries TRBV10-1 and TRBJ2-7, with a tentative D call TRBD2 (5 bases). Looked up from germline, CDR1 is WNHNN and CDR2 is SYGVQD (reference sequence). V shed 0 bases and J shed 7 bases, with 13 bases lying between them. The CDR3 is made up of 14 amino acids. CDR3 loop: CASSESVGPGEQYF. The CDR3 region has the DNA TGCGCCAGCAGTGAGTCGGTAGGTCCGGGGGAGCAGTACTTC.

This chain connects TRBV21-1 to TRBJ2-7; the D call TRBD1 from the table was never checked on the DNA. TRBV21-1 has pseudogene status. CDR3 size: 18 residues. Here the CDR3 reads CASSRPNNLAGQGVLQYF. In DNA, the CDR3 is TGTGCCAGCAGCCGTCCGAACAACCTTGCGGGACAGGGTGTATTGCAGTACTTC.

The rearrangement links TRBV6-1 to TRBJ1-4; D unclear. The CDR3 length is 13 residues. The V gene's germline CDR1 is MNHNS and CDR2 SASEGT. Trimming stripped 2 bases from V and 7 bases from J, with 8 bases between. The CDR3 is CASSEYGSEKLFF. The CDR3 DNA is TGTGCCAGCAGTGAATATGGGAGTGAAAAACTGTTTTTT.

The chain has TRBV15 and TRBJ2-5; TRBD1 might be the D (6 bases). The DNA end favors TRBJ2-7, so the J call may be wrong. CDR3 length: 14 residues. CDR1 is LNHNV and CDR2 is YYDKDF in the germline V gene (reference sequence). CDR3 coding DNA: TGTGCCACCAGCAGACTGGATCAGGGGAACGAGCAGTACTTC. Protein sequence: CATSRLDQGNEQYF.

The V call is TRBV2, the J call TRBJ1-5; D possibly corresponds to TRBD1 (5 bases). Germline V gene sequence: CDR1 SNHLY, CDR2 FYNNEI. This CDR3 region has 14 residues. The ends were cut back, 3 bases at V and 3 bases at J, with 9 bases in the middle. This CDR3 is CASSEVGPNQPQHF. The CDR3 DNA reads TGTGCCAGCAGTGAGGTGGGGCCCAATCAGCCCCAGCATTTT. The variable domain in full, completed from reference TRBV2 and TRBJ1-5, reads EPEVTQTPSHQVTQMGQEVILRCVPISNHLYFYWYRQILGQKVEFLVSFYNNEISEKSEIFDDQFSVERPDGSNFTLKIRSTKLEDSAMYFCASSEVGPNQPQHFGDGTRLSIL.

The rearrangement uses TRBV25-1 and TRBJ2-2, with 8 bases aligning to TRBD1. With 6 bases clipped from V and 2 bases from J, the junction kept 2 bases outside the gene matches. This CDR3 is built from 14 residues. CDR1 and CDR2 from the germline V gene are MGHDK and SYGVNS. This CDR3 is CASRDRANTGELFF. CDR3 in DNA: TGTGCCAGCAGGGACAGGGCTAACACCGGGGAGCTGTTTTTT.

The rearrangement uses TRBV7-9 and TRBJ1-1; D possibly corresponds to TRBD1 (6 bases). Between the trimmed V and J ends, which lost 4 bases and 3 bases, there was a span of 12 bases. The germline V gene encodes CDR1 SEHNR and CDR2 FQNEAQ (reference sequence). This CDR3 region has 14 residues. The CDR3 nucleotides are TGTGCCAGCAGCTGGGACAAATGGGACACTGAAGCTTTCTTT. It translates to CASSWDKWDTEAFF. Filled out from reference TRBV7-9 and TRBJ1-1, the complete variable domain reads DTGVSQNPRHKITKRGQNVTFRCDPISEHNRLYWYRQTLGQGPEFLTYFQNEAQLEKSRLLSDRFSAERPKGSFSTLEIQRTEQGDSAMYLCASSWDKWDTEAFFGQGTRLTVV.

The chain uses TRBV2 and TRBJ1-2; TRBD1 is a possible D gene (6 bases). CDR3 length: 13 amino acids. Looked up from germline, CDR1 is SNHLY and CDR2 is FYNNEI. V lost 4 bases and J 6 bases, leaving 12 bases between the germline ends. In DNA, the CDR3 is TGTGCCAGCAGTGGACAGGTTGGGGATGGCTACACCTTC. Encoded protein: CASSGQVGDGYTF.

The chain is built from TRBV7-8 and TRBJ1-5; D remains unclear. Germline CDR1 reads SGHVS; CDR2 reads FQNEAQ. The V gene lost 2 bases and the J gene lost 2 bases, with 10 bases spanning the gap. This CDR3 comprises 15 residues. The CDR3, as DNA: TGTGCCAGCAGCTTACCAGGAGGGCGCAATCAGCCCCAGCATTTT. This gives the protein CASSLPGGRNQPQHF.

The rearrangement links TRBV2 to TRBJ2-7, with 7 bases identical to TRBD2. CDR3 length: 11 amino acids. Trimming took 7 bases from V and 7 from J; bases not matched to a gene: 4. Germline V gives CDR1 SNHLY, CDR2 FYNNEI. The DNA for the CDR3 is TGTGCCAGCACCTGGGGGGGGGAGCAGTACTTC. Its translation is CASTWGGEQYF.

The chain has TRBV29-1 and TRBJ2-2; 7 bases fit TRBD2. In germline, CDR1 is SQVTM, CDR2 ANQGSEA. The CDR3 consists of 16 residues. The V gene end was trimmed by 0 bases and the J gene end by 2 bases; junction bases not matched to a gene: 6. The CDR3 DNA sequence: TGCAGCGTTGAAGATGTGGGGGGGGTCAACACCGGGGAGCTGTTTTTT. It specifies CSVEDVGGVNTGELFF.

V gene TRBV5-6 combines with J gene TRBJ1-2; D perhaps matches TRBD1 (5 bases). V was trimmed by 3 bases and J by 7 bases, leaving 13 bases between them. The CDR3 totals 13 residues. CDR1 and CDR2 from the germline V gene are SGHDT and YYEEEE. The CDR3 is CASSWARGGGYTF. CDR3 coding DNA: TGTGCCAGCAGCTGGGCGCGGGGGGGTGGCTACACCTTC.

V gene TRBV7-3 combines with J gene TRBJ1-6; the D gene is possibly TRBD1 (5 bases). The length of the CDR3 is 17 residues. Looked up from germline, CDR1 is SGHTA and CDR2 is FQGTGA. The V end was cut by 1 base, the J end by 6 bases, with 16 bases between. The CDR3 coding sequence is TGTGCCAGCAGCTTAAGTGGCGCGCCAGGGCTTAATTCACCCCTCCACTTT. Translation: CASSLSGAPGLNSPLHF.

The J gene is TRBJ1-2, the V gene TRBV9; TRBD1 might be the D (5 bases). V was cut by 0 bases and J by 0 bases, with 6 bases left in between. Per the germline V gene, CDR1 is SGDLS and CDR2 is YYNGEE. The CDR3 has 14 residues. The CDR3 is CASSVAQANYGYTF. The CDR3 bases are TGTGCCAGCAGCGTAGCACAGGCTAACTATGGCTACACCTTC.

This clone was counted between two and nine times. J is TRBJ2-7 and V is TRBV2, with D unclear. Germline values: CDR1 SNHLY, CDR2 FYNNEI. V was pared by 4 bases and J by 6 bases, with 7 bases between. The CDR3 sequence is 11 residues long. The CDR3 bases are TGTGCCAGCAGTGGAGTGTCCGAGCAGTACTTC. This encodes CASSGVSEQYF.

This clone was found a few times. The chain couples TRBV7-7 to TRBJ2-5, with 8 positions matching TRBD2. The CDR3 spans 16 residues. Trimming took 2 bases from V and 3 from J; bases not matched to a gene: 8. The germline CDR1 and CDR2 sequences are SSHAT and FNYEAQ (reference sequence). The CDR3 DNA follows: TGTGCCAGCAGCTTATTGGGAAGCGGGGGAAAAGAGACCCAGTACTTC. It translates to CASSLLGSGGKETQYF.